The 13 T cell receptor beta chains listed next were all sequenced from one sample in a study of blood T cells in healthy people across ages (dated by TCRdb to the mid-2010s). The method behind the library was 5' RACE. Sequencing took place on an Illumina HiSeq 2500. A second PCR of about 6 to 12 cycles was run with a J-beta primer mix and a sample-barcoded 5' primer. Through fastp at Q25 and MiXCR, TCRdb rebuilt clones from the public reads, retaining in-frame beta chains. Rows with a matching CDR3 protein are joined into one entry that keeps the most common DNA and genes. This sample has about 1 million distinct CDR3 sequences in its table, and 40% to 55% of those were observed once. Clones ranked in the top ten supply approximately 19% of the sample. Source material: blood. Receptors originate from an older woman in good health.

The CDR3, as DNA: TGTGCCAGCAGCCCATTTGACAGGGTCACAGATACGCAGTATTTT. Protein product: CASSPFDRVTDTQYF. The rearrangement joins TRBV7-3 to TRBJ2-3, with 7 bases aligning to TRBD1. Germline CDR1 and CDR2: SGHTA and FQGTGA. The CDR3 runs 15 residues. The trim removed 5 bases at V and 2 bases at J, leaving 7 bases unmatched. The full variable domain, in which reference TRBV7-3 and TRBJ2-3 provide the parts outside the CDR3, is GAGVSQTPSNKVTEKGKYVELRCDPISGHTALYWYRQSLGQGPEFLIYFQGTGAADDSGLPNDRFFAVRPEGSVSTLKIQRTERGDSAVYLCASSPFDRVTDTQYFGPGTRLTVL.

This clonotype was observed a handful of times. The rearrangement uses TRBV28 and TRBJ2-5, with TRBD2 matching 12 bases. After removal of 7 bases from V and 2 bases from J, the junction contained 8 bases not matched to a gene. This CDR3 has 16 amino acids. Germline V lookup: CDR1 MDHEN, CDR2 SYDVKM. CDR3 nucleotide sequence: TGTGCCAGCACTGATGGAGGGACTAGCGGGCAAGAGACCCAGTACTTC. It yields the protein CASTDGGTSGQETQYF.

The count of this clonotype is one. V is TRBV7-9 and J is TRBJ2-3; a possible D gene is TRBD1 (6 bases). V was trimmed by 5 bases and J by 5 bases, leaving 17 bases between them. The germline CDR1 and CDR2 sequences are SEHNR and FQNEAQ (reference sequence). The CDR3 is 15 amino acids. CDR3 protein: CASSPQGSGRDTQYF. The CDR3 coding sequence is TGTGCCAGCAGCCCACAGGGTTCGGGCAGAGATACGCAGTATTTT.

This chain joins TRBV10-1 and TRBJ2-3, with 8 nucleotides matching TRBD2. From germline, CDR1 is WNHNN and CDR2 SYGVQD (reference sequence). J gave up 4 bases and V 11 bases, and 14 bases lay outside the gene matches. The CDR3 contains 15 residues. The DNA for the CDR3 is TGCGCCCCCACGGGGAGCGGGAGTGGCGCAGATACGCAGTATTTT. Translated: CAPTGSGSGADTQYF.

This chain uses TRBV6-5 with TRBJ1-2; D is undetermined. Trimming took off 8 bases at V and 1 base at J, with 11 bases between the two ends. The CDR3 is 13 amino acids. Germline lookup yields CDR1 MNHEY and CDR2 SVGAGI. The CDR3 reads CASRNGGNYGYTF. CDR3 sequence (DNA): TGTGCCAGCCGGAACGGCGGTAACTATGGCTACACCTTC.

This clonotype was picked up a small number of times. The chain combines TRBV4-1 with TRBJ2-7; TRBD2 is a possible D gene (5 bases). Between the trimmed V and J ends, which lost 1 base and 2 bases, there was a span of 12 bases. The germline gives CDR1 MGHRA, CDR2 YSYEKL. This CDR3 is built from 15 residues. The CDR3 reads CASSQVSGIPYEQYF. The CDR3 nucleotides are TGCGCCAGCAGCCAAGTGTCGGGGATTCCCTACGAGCAGTACTTC.

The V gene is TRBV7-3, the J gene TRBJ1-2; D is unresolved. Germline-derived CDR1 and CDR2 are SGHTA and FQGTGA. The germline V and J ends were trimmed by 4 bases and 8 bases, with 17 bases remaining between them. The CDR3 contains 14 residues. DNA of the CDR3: TGTGCCAGCAGCTCGGACTGGAAATGGTTGGGCTACACCTTC. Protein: CASSSDWKWLGYTF.

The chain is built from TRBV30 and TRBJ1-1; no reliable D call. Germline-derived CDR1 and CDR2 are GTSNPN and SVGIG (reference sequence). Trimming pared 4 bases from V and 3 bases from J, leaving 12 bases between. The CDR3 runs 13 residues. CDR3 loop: CAWTKGGDTEAFF. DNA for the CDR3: TGTGCCTGGACCAAGGGAGGCGACACTGAAGCTTTCTTT.

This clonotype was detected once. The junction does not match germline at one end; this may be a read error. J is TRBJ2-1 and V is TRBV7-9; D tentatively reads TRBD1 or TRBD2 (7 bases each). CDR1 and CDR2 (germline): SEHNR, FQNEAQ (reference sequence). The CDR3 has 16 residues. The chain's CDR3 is CASSLGGDSSNNEQFF. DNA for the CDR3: TGTGCCAGCAGCCTAGGGGGGGACAGCTCCAACAATGAGCAGTTCTTC.

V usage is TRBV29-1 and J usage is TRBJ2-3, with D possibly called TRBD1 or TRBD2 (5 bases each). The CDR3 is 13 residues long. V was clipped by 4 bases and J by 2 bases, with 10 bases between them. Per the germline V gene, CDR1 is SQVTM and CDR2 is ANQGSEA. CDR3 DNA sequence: TGCAGCGTTGGGAGAGGGACCACAGATACGCAGTATTTT. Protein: CSVGRGTTDTQYF.

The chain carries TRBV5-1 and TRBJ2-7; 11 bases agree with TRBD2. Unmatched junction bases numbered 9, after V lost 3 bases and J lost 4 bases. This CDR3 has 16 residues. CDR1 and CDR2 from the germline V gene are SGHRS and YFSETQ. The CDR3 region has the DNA TGCGCCAGCAGCTCTACTAGCGGGAGATTTAGATACGAGCAGTACTTC. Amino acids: CASSSTSGRFRYEQYF.

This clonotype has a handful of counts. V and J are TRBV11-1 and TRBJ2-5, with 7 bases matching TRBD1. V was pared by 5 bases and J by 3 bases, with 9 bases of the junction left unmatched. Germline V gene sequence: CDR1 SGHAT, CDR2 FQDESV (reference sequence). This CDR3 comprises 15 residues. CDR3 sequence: CASSPDRTIKETQYF. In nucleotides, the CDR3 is TGTGCCAGCAGCCCGGACAGGACAATAAAAGAGACCCAGTACTTC.

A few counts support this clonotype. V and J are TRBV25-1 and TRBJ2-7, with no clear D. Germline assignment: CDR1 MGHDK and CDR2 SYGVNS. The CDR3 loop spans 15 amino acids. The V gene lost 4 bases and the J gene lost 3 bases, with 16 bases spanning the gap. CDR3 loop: CASSGRIPTHYEQYF. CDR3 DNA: TGTGCCAGCAGTGGGCGGATCCCCACCCACTACGAGCAGTACTTC.